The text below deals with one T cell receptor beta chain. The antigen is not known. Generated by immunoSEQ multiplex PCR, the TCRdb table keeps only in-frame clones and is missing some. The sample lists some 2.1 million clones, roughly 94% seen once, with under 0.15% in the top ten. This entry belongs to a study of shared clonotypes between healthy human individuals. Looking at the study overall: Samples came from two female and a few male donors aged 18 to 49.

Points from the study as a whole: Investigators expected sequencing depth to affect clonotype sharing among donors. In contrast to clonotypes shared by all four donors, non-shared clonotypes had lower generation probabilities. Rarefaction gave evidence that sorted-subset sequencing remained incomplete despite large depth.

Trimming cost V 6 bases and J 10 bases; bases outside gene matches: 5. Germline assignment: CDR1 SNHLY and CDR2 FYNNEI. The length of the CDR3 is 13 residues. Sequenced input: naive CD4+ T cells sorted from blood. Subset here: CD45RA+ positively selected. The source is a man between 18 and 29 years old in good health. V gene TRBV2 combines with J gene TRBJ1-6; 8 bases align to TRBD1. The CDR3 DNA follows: TGTGCCAGCAGGCGGGACAGGAAATCACCCCTCCACTTT. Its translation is CASRRDRKSPLHF. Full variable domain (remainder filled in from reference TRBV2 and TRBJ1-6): EPEVTQTPSHQVTQMGQEVILRCVPISNHLYFYWYRQILGQKVEFLVSFYNNEISEKSEIFDDQFSVERPDGSNFTLKIRSTKLEDSAMYFCASRRDRKSPLHFGNGTRLTVT.